This paragraph covers one T cell receptor beta chain sequence. This CDR3 is built from 13 residues. Germline CDR1 and CDR2: MNHEY and SVGAGI. V was clipped by 7 bases and J by 0 bases, with 9 bases between them. The data derive from a study of blood T cell repertoires in COVID-19. Study details: Nucleic acid was either cDNA or gDNA, and it came from T cells, B-cell-depleted T cells, or PBMCs.

Data came from immunoSEQ multiplex PCR; TCRdb stores just in-frame clones and leaves some out. The table records around 68,000 clones, approximately 85% of them present only once. This rearrangement joins TRBV6-5 to TRBJ1-1; TRBD1 is a possible D gene (5 bases). Sequencing used peripheral blood. The sequence was obtained from an older man with acute or convalescent COVID-19. CDR3 coding DNA: TGTGCCAGCAACGGACACATGAACACTGAAGCTTTCTTT. Its protein is CASNGHMNTEAFF.